These 30 T cell receptor beta chains originate from one sample sequenced in a study of PD-1 blockade in classical Hodgkin lymphoma. Profiled with immunoSEQ multiplex PCR; TCRdb holds only in-frame clones, not every one. The sample holds roughly 96,000 clones; roughly nine tenths are singletons and the top ten take around 10%. Each patient relapsed following autologous stem cell transplantation, and prior brentuximab vedotin exposure differed. The material was peripheral blood mononuclear cells (PBMCs), obtained before the second cycle of nivolumab. These receptors were taken from a human donor with classical Hodgkin lymphoma.

The chain recombines TRBV6-5 with TRBJ2-7; 12 bases line up with TRBD1. CDR1 is MNHEY and CDR2 is SVGAGI in the germline V gene. The junction had 9 bases not matched to a gene; V was cut back by 6 bases and J by 6 bases. This CDR3 has 15 amino acids. CDR3 protein: CASRTHGTGGFEQYF. CDR3 in DNA: TGTGCCAGCAGAACCCACGGGACAGGGGGCTTCGAGCAGTACTTC.

In DNA, the CDR3 is TGTGCCAGCAGCTTGGTCCAGGAAGACTCACCCCTCCACTTT. Its protein product is CASSLVQEDSPLHF. This chain connects TRBV4-2 to TRBJ1-6; no clear D gene. CDR3 length equals 14 residues. CDR1 and CDR2 from the germline V gene are LGHNA and YNFKEQ. V lost 5 bases, J lost 10 bases, and 15 bases lay in between.

Of note for this clone: The junction differs from germline at one of its ends, possibly a read error. The chain employs TRBV7-6 and TRBJ2-2, with D perhaps matching TRBD1 (6 bases). The CDR3 is 17 residues long. Germline V gene sequence: CDR1 SGHVS, CDR2 FNYEAQ. The CDR3 region is CQQLKHRESTNTGELFF. Here the CDR3 DNA reads TGCCAGCAGCTGAAGCACAGGGAGTCTACGAACACCGGGGAGCTGTTTTTT.

In this sample, this clone turned up once. The chain combines TRBV16 with TRBJ2-7, with D unclear. The germline V and J ends were trimmed by 0 bases and 2 bases, with 5 bases remaining between them. There are 13 residues in the CDR3. CDR1 is KGHSY, CDR2 FQNENV, per germline. This CDR3 reads CASSQSYTYEQYF. CDR3 DNA: TGTGCCAGCAGCCAATCGTATACCTACGAGCAGTACTTC.

This chain connects TRBV13 to TRBJ2-2; 9 nucleotides match TRBD2. In germline, CDR1 is PRHDT, CDR2 FYEKMQ (reference sequence). J lost 5 bases, V lost 4 bases, and 14 bases had no gene match. This CDR3 spans 18 amino acids. Written as DNA, the CDR3 is TGTGCCAGCAGCTCCAGTTACTTAGCGGGGGCGCTAACCGGGGAGCTGTTTTTT. The encoded protein is CASSSSYLAGALTGELFF.

The chain combines TRBV11-2 with TRBJ1-5; D gene unclear. Germline assignment: CDR1 SGHAT and CDR2 FQNNGV. This CDR3 has 13 residues. V lost 5 bases to trimming and J lost 4 bases, with 9 bases between them. CDR3 region: CASSDWGNQPQHF. As DNA, the CDR3 is TGTGCCAGCAGCGACTGGGGTAATCAGCCCCAGCATTTT.

About this clone itself: At one of its ends the junction is not consistent with the germline gene, which may arise from a read error. This sequence joins TRBV7-7 and TRBJ2-1; D could derive from TRBD1 or TRBD2 (5 bases each). The germline CDR1 and CDR2 sequences are SSHAT and FNYEAQ (reference sequence). The CDR3 runs 16 residues. CDR3 amino acids: CASSPNPGPSYNEQFF. The CDR3, as DNA: TGTGCTAGCAGCCCAAACCCGGGACCCTCCTACAATGAGCAGTTCTTC.

This rearrangement joins TRBV5-1 to TRBJ2-4; D not certain. The V and J ends lost 0 bases and 8 bases respectively, with 12 bases between them. Looked up from germline, CDR1 is SGHRS and CDR2 is YFSETQ. The length of the CDR3 is 14 residues. The CDR3 coding sequence is TGCGCCAGCAGCTTGGGTGAAGGGTCGGACATTCAGTACTTC. Amino acid sequence: CASSLGEGSDIQYF. Full variable domain (remainder filled in from reference TRBV5-1 and TRBJ2-4): KAGVTQTPRYLIKTRGQQVTLSCSPISGHRSVSWYQQTPGQGLQFLFEYFSETQRNKGNFPGRFSGRQFSNSRSEMNVSTLELGDSALYLCASSLGEGSDIQYFGAGTRLSVL.

In its sample, this clone was seen a few times. The chain links TRBV27 to TRBJ1-5; maybe TRBD1 (5 bases). V was clipped by 8 bases and J by 9 bases, with 14 bases between them. The CDR3 has 12 residues. Germline V lookup: CDR1 MNHEY, CDR2 SMNVEV (reference sequence). The CDR3 spells CASGALGGPQHF. CDR3 nucleotide sequence: TGTGCCAGCGGTGCCCTCGGGGGGCCCCAGCATTTT.

J is TRBJ2-7 and V is TRBV27; 9 nucleotides match TRBD1. The CDR3 extends over 15 amino acids. Germline V gene sequence: CDR1 MNHEY, CDR2 SMNVEV (reference sequence). Unmatched junction bases numbered 8, after V lost 6 bases and J lost 2 bases. CDR3: CASRIGQGFPYEQYF. For the CDR3, the DNA is TGTGCCAGCAGAATCGGACAGGGGTTCCCCTACGAGCAGTACTTC.

This chain uses TRBV5-1 with TRBJ2-7; TRBD1 agrees at 10 bases. Germline V CDR1 and CDR2: SGHRS, YFSETQ. The V and J ends lost 0 bases and 7 bases, in that order; junction bases with no gene match: 7. The CDR3 loop spans 15 amino acids. CDR3 DNA: TGCGCCAGCAGCTTGGGACAGGGGGCATCATGGGAGCAGTACTTC. Its translation is CASSLGQGASWEQYF.

This chain connects TRBV2 to TRBJ1-5; D not resolved. The germline V gene has CDR1 SNHLY and CDR2 FYNNEI. This CDR3 has 13 residues. Between the trimmed V and J ends, which lost 2 bases and 2 bases, there was a span of 4 bases. The CDR3 nucleotides read TGTGCCAGCAGTGAAAACGGCAATCAGCCCCAGCATTTT. Translating it yields CASSENGNQPQHF.

The chain recombines TRBV10-3 with TRBJ2-7; tentatively, D is TRBD2 (5 bases). Per the germline V gene, CDR1 is ENHRY and CDR2 is SYGVKD. The germline V and J ends were trimmed by 3 bases and 2 bases, with 11 bases remaining between them. CDR3 size: 14 residues. CDR3 nucleotides: TGTGCCATCAGTGAATCGGGGATGGCCTACGAGCAGTACTTC. Its translation: CAISESGMAYEQYF.

This chain joins TRBV11-2 and TRBJ2-7; D uncertain. V was cut by 5 bases and J by 2 bases, with 7 bases left in between. The germline CDR1 and CDR2 sequences are SGHAT and FQNNGV. This CDR3 contains 12 residues. The CDR3 loop reads CASSPSTYEQYF. DNA for the CDR3: TGTGCCAGCAGCCCATCTACCTACGAGCAGTACTTC. The complete variable domain, with remaining parts taken from reference TRBV11-2 and TRBJ2-7, reads EAGVAQSPRYKIIEKRQSVAFWCNPISGHATLYWYQQILGQGPKLLIQFQNNGVVDDSQLPKDRFSAERLKGVDSTLKIQPAKLEDSAVYLCASSPSTYEQYFGPGTRLTVT.

J is TRBJ2-4 and V is TRBV7-6; TRBD2 matches 11 bases. After removal of 4 bases from V and 1 base from J, the junction contained 6 bases not matched to a gene. Germline CDR1 is SGHVS and CDR2 is FNYEAQ. The CDR3 spans 17 residues. CDR3 DNA sequence: TGTGCCAGCAGCTCCCTAGCGGGAGGTGGTGCCAAAAACATTCAGTACTTC. Its translation is CASSSLAGGGAKNIQYF.

The chain is built from TRBV7-2 and TRBJ2-6, with TRBD1 as a possible D gene (6 bases). V was pared by 5 bases and J by 0 bases, with 14 bases between. The CDR3 totals 17 residues. Germline CDR1 SGHTA, CDR2 FQGNSA. CDR3 sequence (DNA): TGTGCCAGCAGCCATAGGACAGCCTCCTCTGGGGCCAACGTCCTGACTTTC. This encodes CASSHRTASSGANVLTF.

The J gene is TRBJ2-1, the V gene TRBV7-9; D unresolved. V dropped 2 bases and J dropped 5 bases, with 16 bases sitting between them. CDR1 SEHNR and CDR2 FQNEAQ come from the germline V gene (reference sequence). CDR3 length: 16 amino acids. The CDR3 DNA follows: TGTGCCAGCAGCTTAATGCGTGGACCGTTTAACAATGAGCAGTTCTTC. Translation: CASSLMRGPFNNEQFF.

The gene calls are TRBV4-1 and TRBJ2-5; 7 positions agree with TRBD1. This CDR3 has 17 residues. CDR1 is MGHRA and CDR2 is YSYEKL in the germline V gene. V was pared by 0 bases and J by 5 bases, with 12 bases of the junction left unmatched. CDR3 protein: CASSQELSRGSPETQYF. DNA of the CDR3: TGCGCCAGCAGCCAAGAGCTCAGCAGGGGGAGTCCTGAGACCCAGTACTTC.

This chain links TRBV10-1 with TRBJ2-1, with TRBD1 matching 9 bases. V dropped 4 bases and J dropped 4; count of bases not matched to a gene: 2. The CDR3 length is 14 residues. The germline CDR1 and CDR2 sequences are WNHNN and SYGVQD (reference sequence). DNA of the CDR3: TGCGCCAGCAGTGCCGGGACAGGGTACAATGAGCAGTTCTTC. Translating it yields CASSAGTGYNEQFF.

The chain carries TRBV11-2 and TRBJ2-1; 8 nucleotides align to TRBD1. Trimming at V came to 1 base and at J to 6 bases, leaving 8 bases not matched to a gene. Germline loops: CDR1 SGHAT, CDR2 FQNNGV. This CDR3 contains 16 residues. CDR3 DNA sequence: TGTGCCAGCAGCTTAGGGCGAGGACAGGGTCGCAATGAGCAGTTCTTC. Encoded protein: CASSLGRGQGRNEQFF.

V gene TRBV2 combines with J gene TRBJ2-7, with unresolved D. This CDR3 comprises 13 residues. V dropped 6 bases and J dropped 4 bases, with 13 bases sitting between them. The germline V gene has CDR1 SNHLY and CDR2 FYNNEI. In DNA, the CDR3 is TGTGCCAGCAGACGGTCCCGGTCTTACGAGCAGTACTTC. This codes for CASRRSRSYEQYF. Using reference TRBV2 and TRBJ2-7 for the parts outside the CDR3, the full variable domain is EPEVTQTPSHQVTQMGQEVILRCVPISNHLYFYWYRQILGQKVEFLVSFYNNEISEKSEIFDDQFSVERPDGSNFTLKIRSTKLEDSAMYFCASRRSRSYEQYFGPGTRLTVT.

The J gene is TRBJ1-1, the V gene TRBV6-5; D remains unclear. Germline CDR1 MNHEY, CDR2 SVGAGI. The CDR3 sequence is 13 residues long. The ends were cut back, 2 bases at V and 7 bases at J, with 11 bases in the middle. The chain's CDR3 is CASSYRNGYEAFF. The CDR3 bases are TGTGCCAGCAGTTACCGCAACGGGTATGAAGCTTTCTTT.

The chain couples TRBV20-1 to TRBJ2-7, with no clear D. Germline CDR1 reads DFQATT; CDR2 reads SNEGSKA (reference sequence). Trimming pared 3 bases from V and 8 bases from J, leaving 8 bases between. This CDR3 contains 10 residues. Written as DNA, the CDR3 is TGCAGTGCTAGTCCGGTCCAGCAGTACTTC. It specifies CSASPVQQYF.

The V and J genes are TRBV11-2 and TRBJ2-3; D gene ambiguous. Trimming left V 3 bases short and J 3 bases short, with 4 bases between. The CDR3 loop spans 12 amino acids. Germline V CDR1 and CDR2: SGHAT, FQNNGV. The CDR3 here is CASSFGTDTQYF. The CDR3 nucleotides read TGTGCCAGCAGCTTCGGGACAGATACGCAGTATTTT.

This rearrangement joins TRBV7-2 to TRBJ2-3, with 12 bases fitting TRBD2. Germline CDR1 is SGHTA and CDR2 is FQGNSA. CDR3 length: 16 amino acids. The trim removed 5 bases at V and 5 bases at J, leaving 8 bases unmatched. The CDR3: CASSPQTSGGGDTQYF. CDR3 nucleotides: TGTGCCAGCAGCCCGCAGACTAGCGGGGGTGGAGATACGCAGTATTTT.

The rearrangement links TRBV6-5 to TRBJ2-3; D may be TRBD1 or TRBD2 (5 bases each). Between the trimmed V and J ends, which lost 2 bases and 2 bases, there was a span of 8 bases. The CDR3 runs to 14 residues. Germline V gives CDR1 MNHEY, CDR2 SVGAGI. DNA for the CDR3: TGTGCCAGCAGTTACGGGGGATACACAGATACGCAGTATTTT. Its protein product is CASSYGGYTDTQYF.

This clone was seen more than once but under ten times. The V and J genes are TRBV5-1 and TRBJ1-2; unclear D gene. The germline V gene has CDR1 SGHRS and CDR2 YFSETQ. The CDR3 has 13 amino acids. Trimming cost V 4 bases and J 4 bases, with 11 bases left between them. CDR3 sequence: CASSLDGSYGYTF. The CDR3 DNA reads TGCGCCAGCAGCCTAGACGGCAGCTATGGCTACACCTTC. Based on the CDR3 plus reference TRBV5-1 and TRBJ1-2, the full variable domain is KAGVTQTPRYLIKTRGQQVTLSCSPISGHRSVSWYQQTPGQGLQFLFEYFSETQRNKGNFPGRFSGRQFSNSRSEMNVSTLELGDSALYLCASSLDGSYGYTFGSGTRLTVV.

The rearrangement joins TRBV4-1 to TRBJ2-5; TRBD1 or TRBD2 may be the D gene (6 bases each). This CDR3 has 15 amino acids. Trimming took 0 bases from V and 5 from J, leaving 13 bases between them. Looked up from germline, CDR1 is MGHRA and CDR2 is YSYEKL. The CDR3 DNA follows: TGCGCCAGCAGCCAAGATGGGGGGCGGTGGGAGACCCAGTACTTC. As protein: CASSQDGGRWETQYF.

The rearrangement uses TRBV19 and TRBJ1-1, with D unresolved. Germline lookup yields CDR1 LNHDA and CDR2 SQIVND (reference sequence). This CDR3 comprises 13 residues. The germline V and J ends were trimmed by 6 bases and 0 bases, with 8 bases remaining between them. The CDR3 DNA reads TGTGCCAGTAGGGAACAGATGAACACTGAAGCTTTCTTT. Encoded protein: CASREQMNTEAFF.

The gene calls are TRBV21-1 and TRBJ1-6. TRBV21-1 is designated a pseudogene. CDR3 length: 16 residues. Here the CDR3 reads CASSKLRKPNNSPLHF. The CDR3 nucleotides read TGTGCCAGCAGCAAGTTGCGGAAACCTAATAATTCACCCCTCCACTTT.